One TCR beta chain is described in this entry. The data belong to a study of blood T cell repertoires in COVID-19. The overall study: The United States, Italy and Spain were the sources of the acute and convalescent COVID-19 samples.

Only in-frame clones appear in the TCRdb table, and some are missing; sequencing was by immunoSEQ multiplex PCR. The sample holds fewer than 450,000 clones, 85% to 90% seen once. V lost 0 bases and J 9 bases, leaving 16 bases between the germline ends. This CDR3 region has 16 residues. From germline, CDR1 is SGDLS and CDR2 YYNGEE. Enrolled through a virtual design, the participants were between roughly 18 and 95 years of age and came from about two dozen US areas. J is TRBJ1-6 and V is TRBV9, with D possibly matching TRBD1 (5 bases). Sequencing was carried out using PBMCs or T cells enriched from blood (not recorded which). This clonotype was obtained from a woman between 18 and 29 years old who had recovered from COVID-19. The DNA for the CDR3 is TGTGCCAGCAGCGTAGCCCCGGATGGGAGGGGTTCACCCCTCCACTTT. Protein product: CASSVAPDGRGSPLHF.